A single T cell receptor (beta chain) is shown here with its context. The assay was immunoSEQ multiplex PCR, and TCRdb's table has in-frame clones only and misses some. The sample records under 2.5 million clones, about nine tenths being singletons. Germline V CDR1 and CDR2: MDHEN, SYDVKM. There are 18 residues in the CDR3. V was pared by 5 bases and J by 0 bases, with 12 bases of the junction left unmatched. The sample comes from a study of shared clonotypes between healthy human individuals. The chain carries TRBV28 and TRBJ1-5; 8 bases align to TRBD1. Sequenced: naive CD4+ T cells from PBMCs. Noted subset: CD45RA+ positively selected. The receptor was derived from a man aged 18-30 years in good health. Some clones in this sample may be carry-over from other donors' samples. The CDR3, as DNA: TGTGCCAGCAGTCCGGACAGGGCCCGTGATTATAGCAATCAGCCCCAGCATTTT. The encoded protein is CASSPDRARDYSNQPQHF.